This T cell receptor (beta chain) was sequenced in a study of T cell repertoires in cytomegalovirus infection. About the study: Selection of CMV epitopes for the study included recently identified HLA-C-restricted and well-studied HLA-B-restricted ones. Matching HLA type and CMV infection were both indicated by public TCR beta signatures. Notes on the study in general: In two of eight donors, the top clonotype was HLA-C-restricted CMV-specific. Cumulated frequencies of public TCR beta families served to identify carriers of CMV plus the relevant HLA.

Notes on this clonotype: The target antigen is unknown.

TCRdb analysed the reads with MiXCR anew, one entry per CDR3 protein. The sample carries 550,000 to 850,000 distinct CDR3 sequences, 33% recorded once. The clonotype comes from a human donor in good health (CMV status not recorded). Some clones in this sample may be carry-over from other donors' samples. The sequencing used cultured PBMCs, collected from culture after CMV antigen stimulation.

The CDR3 coding sequence is TGTGCCAGCAGTTTATCAGGTTTTACGGCGGTCGAGCAGTACTTC. Amino acid sequence: CASSLSGFTAVEQYF. The V call is TRBV27, the J call TRBJ2-7; D is undetermined. Germline V gene sequence: CDR1 MNHEY, CDR2 SMNVEV (reference sequence). This CDR3 has 15 residues. V dropped 0 bases and J dropped 6 bases, with 15 bases sitting between them.